This passage covers 31 T cell receptor beta chains from one sample sequenced in a study of T-cell reconstitution after alpha-beta-depleted transplantation in children. Using unique molecular identifiers, the investigators prepared the TCRbeta library. TCRdb redid the calling of the PCR reads with MiXCR, one entry per CDR3 protein. The sample has some 140,000 distinct CDR3 sequences, roughly 9.7% seen once. The sample was PBMCs, mostly from graft donor cells, taken 180 days after TCRalphabeta/CD19-depleted stem cell transplant. These receptors originate from a girl under three years old who had a stem cell transplant for combined immunodeficiency, so the T cells may come from the graft donor.

The chain is built from TRBV29-1 and TRBJ2-7; possible D gene TRBD2, 6 bases. Deletions cut 6 bases from V and 0 bases from J, with 15 bases between. The CDR3 is 14 residues long. Per germline, CDR1 SQVTM and CDR2 ANQGSEA. In DNA, the CDR3 is TGCAGCGTGGTGAGGGCGGGACCCTCCTACGAGCAGTACTTC. This codes for CSVVRAGPSYEQYF.

The V call is TRBV19, the J call TRBJ1-2, with D tentatively TRBD1 (5 bases). This CDR3 contains 14 residues. Germline values: CDR1 LNHDA, CDR2 SQIVND (reference sequence). Trimming took off 4 bases at V and 4 bases at J, with 13 bases between the two ends. The DNA for the CDR3 is TGTGCCAGTAGTAATTGGGGCGAAGGCTATGGCTACACCTTC. Its translation is CASSNWGEGYGYTF.

In this sample, this clonotype turned up a few times. In DNA form, the CDR3 reads TGCAGCGCAGGAGACAGTGAAGAGACCCAGTACTTC. Translation: CSAGDSEETQYF. The V gene is TRBV29-1, the J gene TRBJ2-5; D may be TRBD1 (5 bases). This CDR3 is built from 12 residues. Germline-derived CDR1 and CDR2 are SQVTM and ANQGSEA. V was pared by 7 bases and J by 3 bases, with 12 bases between.

This clonotype was seen many times. The rearrangement uses TRBV10-3 and TRBJ2-3; TRBD1 aligns across 11 bases. Germline trimming cut 0 bases from V and 3 bases from J; bases unmatched to any gene: 2. The CDR3 has 16 residues. CDR1 and CDR2 from the germline V gene are ENHRY and SYGVKD. CDR3 bases: TGTGCCATCAGTGAGTCAGGACAGGGGGCGACAGATACGCAGTATTTT. Encoded protein: CAISESGQGATDTQYF.

This clonotype was counted between two and nine times. The CDR3 is CASSLAVGPGDSPLHF. The CDR3 DNA reads TGCGCCAGCAGCTTGGCCGTTGGGCCCGGGGATTCACCCCTCCACTTT. The chain combines TRBV5-1 with TRBJ1-6; D gene ambiguous. CDR1 is SGHRS and CDR2 is YFSETQ in the germline V gene. Trimming pared 0 bases from V and 8 bases from J, leaving 15 bases between. This CDR3 comprises 16 residues.

The table lists this clonotype with a few counts. The chain has TRBV15 and TRBJ1-4, with 9 nucleotides matching TRBD1. This CDR3 has 16 amino acids. The junction had 6 bases not matched to a gene; V was cut back by 0 bases and J by 7 bases. The germline V gene encodes CDR1 LNHNV and CDR2 YYDKDF (reference sequence). The CDR3 sequence is CATSRDPGQGPEKLFF. CDR3 sequence (DNA): TGTGCCACCAGCAGAGACCCGGGACAGGGTCCTGAAAAACTGTTTTTT.

The genes are TRBV7-2 and TRBJ1-4; no firm D call. Germline lookup yields CDR1 SGHTA and CDR2 FQGNSA. This CDR3 contains 13 residues. Trimming left V 3 bases short and J 3 bases short, with 5 bases between. CDR3: CASSLVANEKLFF. In nucleotides, the CDR3 is TGTGCCAGCAGCTTGGTCGCTAATGAAAAACTGTTTTTT.

This clonotype showed up just a few times. The genes are TRBV7-2 and TRBJ2-3; possible D gene TRBD2, 6 bases. This CDR3 region has 16 residues. V lost 1 base and J lost 3, with 14 bases in between. Per germline, CDR1 SGHTA and CDR2 FQGNSA. The CDR3 spells CASSLGLVYPTDTQYF. In nucleotides, the CDR3 is TGTGCCAGCAGCTTAGGACTAGTTTATCCGACAGATACGCAGTATTTT.

There are a few counts of this clonotype. This chain uses TRBV6-5 with TRBJ1-1, with D maybe TRBD1 (6 bases). V was cut by 3 bases and J by 5 bases, with 16 bases left in between. CDR3 length: 15 residues. The germline V gene has CDR1 MNHEY and CDR2 SVGAGI. The CDR3 spells CASSYTGHSGTEAFF. DNA of the CDR3: TGTGCCAGCAGTTATACGGGACACTCGGGGACTGAAGCTTTCTTT.

The gene calls are TRBV12-3 or TRBV12-4 and TRBJ2-7; TRBD1 might be the D (5 bases). The V end lost 0 bases, the J end lost 3 bases, and 15 bases lay between the germline ends. The CDR3 runs 16 residues. CDR3 sequence: CASSLAGAGWGYEQYF. The CDR3 DNA reads TGTGCCAGCAGTTTAGCCGGCGCAGGGTGGGGCTACGAGCAGTACTTC.

This clonotype was seen more than once but under ten times. The rearrangement links TRBV6-2 or TRBV6-3 to TRBJ1-2; D unclear. V lost 5 bases to trimming and J lost 5 bases, with 18 bases between them. The V gene's germline CDR1 is MNHEY and CDR2 SVGEGT. This CDR3 has 15 residues. The CDR3 here is CASSAGPRLPYGYTF. The CDR3 DNA reads as TGTGCCAGCAGTGCCGGCCCAAGACTCCCATATGGCTACACCTTC.

This clonotype has a handful of counts. V gene TRBV7-8 combines with J gene TRBJ2-1; TRBD2 matches 8 bases. Looked up from germline, CDR1 is SGHVS and CDR2 is FQNEAQ. This CDR3 contains 18 residues. Trimming at V came to 5 bases and at J to 6 bases, leaving 18 bases not matched to a gene. In DNA form, the CDR3 reads TGTGCCAGCAGCCCCCTCCCCCTCGCCGGGACTAGATCCAATGAGCAGTTCTTC. Residues: CASSPLPLAGTRSNEQFF.

The chain combines TRBV12-3 or TRBV12-4 with TRBJ2-2; 10 bases match TRBD2. After removal of 5 bases from V and 7 bases from J, the junction contained 10 bases not matched to a gene. The CDR3 loop spans 16 amino acids. CDR3 bases: TGTGCCAGCAGTCCCTATAGCGGGAGGCCCCACGGGGAGCTGTTTTTT. Its protein product is CASSPYSGRPHGELFF.

A few counts support this clonotype. This chain joins TRBV29-1 and TRBJ2-1; 9 bases are shared with TRBD2. The CDR3 length is 14 residues. CDR1 is SQVTM and CDR2 is ANQGSEA in the germline V gene. V lost 3 bases, J lost 3 bases, and 3 bases stayed unmatched. The CDR3 bases are TGCAGCGTTGACGGGACTAGCTTCTACAATGAGCAGTTCTTC. Its translation is CSVDGTSFYNEQFF.

The V call is TRBV13, the J call TRBJ2-5, with 14 positions matching TRBD2. The germline V gene encodes CDR1 PRHDT and CDR2 FYEKMQ (reference sequence). The V and J ends lost 0 bases and 7 bases, in that order; junction bases with no gene match: 10. This CDR3 has 18 amino acids. CDR3 protein: CASSLGLEGLAGEGTQYF. CDR3 in DNA: TGTGCCAGCAGCTTAGGCCTGGAGGGACTAGCGGGAGAAGGGACCCAGTACTTC.

This clonotype was seen more than once but under ten times. The chain recombines TRBV20-1 with TRBJ2-7; 16 bases map to TRBD2. CDR3 length equals 16 residues. Trimming at V came to 6 bases and at J to 2 bases, leaving 7 bases not matched to a gene. Looked up from germline, CDR1 is DFQATT and CDR2 is SNEGSKA (reference sequence). CDR3 sequence: CSASTGTSGRAYEQYF. In DNA form, the CDR3 reads TGCAGTGCCAGCACCGGGACTAGCGGGAGGGCCTACGAGCAGTACTTC.

This clonotype was detected ten times or more. The CDR3 loop reads CASSLEWGGESPLHF. In DNA form, the CDR3 reads TGCGCCAGCAGCTTGGAGTGGGGAGGGGAGTCACCCCTCCACTTT. The chain links TRBV5-1 to TRBJ1-6; possibly TRBD1 for D (5 bases). V gave up 0 bases and J gave up 10 bases, with 14 bases separating them. The CDR3 extends over 15 amino acids. Per the germline V gene, CDR1 is SGHRS and CDR2 is YFSETQ.

In DNA, the CDR3 is TGTGCCAGCAGCTTAGGAATGGGCGGAACTAATGAAAAACTGTTTTTT. The encoded protein is CASSLGMGGTNEKLFF. The J gene is TRBJ1-4, the V gene TRBV7-9; D unclear. The CDR3 is 16 amino acids. CDR1 and CDR2 from the germline V gene are SEHNR and FQNEAQ (reference sequence). Trimming cost V 1 base and J 1 base, with 10 bases left between them.

The sample holds a few counts of this clonotype. V gene TRBV20-1 combines with J gene TRBJ2-3; 11 bases line up with TRBD2. V lost 5 bases, J lost 2 bases, and 6 bases stayed unmatched. Germline loops: CDR1 DFQATT, CDR2 SNEGSKA (reference sequence). CDR3 length: 15 amino acids. In DNA form, the CDR3 reads TGCAGTGCTGGAGGACTAGCGGGTTCCACAGATACGCAGTATTTT. Translating gives CSAGGLAGSTDTQYF.

The chain has TRBV12-3 or TRBV12-4 and TRBJ1-2, with no clear D. V dropped 6 bases and J dropped 7 bases, with 15 bases sitting between them. This CDR3 spans 13 amino acids. The DNA for the CDR3 is TGTGCCAGCAGCTTCGACGGACCCCTTGGCTACACCTTC. Translated, it gives CASSFDGPLGYTF.

In DNA form, the CDR3 reads TGTGCCAGCAGCCGACAGGGTGGTTACAATGAGCAGTTCTTC. Translating gives CASSRQGGYNEQFF. The rearrangement uses TRBV9 and TRBJ2-1; 7 bases agree with TRBD1. CDR1 and CDR2 from the germline V gene are SGDLS and YYNGEE. Unmatched junction bases numbered 5, after V lost 4 bases and J lost 4 bases. The CDR3 length is 14 residues.

The V call is TRBV20-1, the J call TRBJ1-4; perhaps TRBD1 as D (5 bases). The germline V gene has CDR1 DFQATT and CDR2 SNEGSKA (reference sequence). Trimming removed 6 bases at V and 5 bases at J, with 13 bases between. The CDR3 sequence is 13 residues long. CDR3 DNA sequence: TGCAGTGCGCACCGGGACGGAAATGAAAAACTGTTTTTT. Amino acid sequence: CSAHRDGNEKLFF.

The genes are TRBV28 and TRBJ2-3; the D is unclear. Trimming took off 6 bases at V and 4 bases at J, with 8 bases between the two ends. Germline V lookup: CDR1 MDHEN, CDR2 SYDVKM. The CDR3 totals 12 residues. The CDR3 loop reads CASSPSPDTQYF. The CDR3, as DNA: TGTGCCAGCAGCCCCAGTCCAGATACGCAGTATTTT.

The rearrangement joins TRBV20-1 to TRBJ1-4, with TRBD1 matching over 7 bases. The CDR3 sequence is 12 residues long. CDR1 DFQATT and CDR2 SNEGSKA come from the germline V gene (reference sequence). J gave up 6 bases and V 6 bases, and 4 bases lay outside the gene matches. CDR3 protein: CSAQDRDEKLFF. CDR3 nucleotide sequence: TGCAGTGCCCAAGACAGGGATGAAAAACTGTTTTTT.

J is TRBJ2-1 and V is TRBV20-1, with 13 bases aligning to TRBD2. The CDR3 totals 15 residues. Germline CDR1 DFQATT, CDR2 SNEGSKA (reference sequence). The V segment lost 5 bases and the J segment 7 bases; nucleotides outside the gene matches: 8. Written as DNA, the CDR3 is TGCAGTGCTTGGACTAGCGGGGGCACACTTAATGAGCAGTTCTTC. Translation gives CSAWTSGGTLNEQFF.

The chain carries TRBV29-1 and TRBJ2-1; TRBD2 might be the D (7 bases). The CDR3 is made up of 12 amino acids. Per the germline V gene, CDR1 is SQVTM and CDR2 is ANQGSEA. V lost 3 bases and J lost 8, with 11 bases in between. The DNA of the CDR3 is TGCAGCGTTGACGGGGGGCTGGATGAGCAGTTCTTC. It translates to CSVDGGLDEQFF.

The genes are TRBV9 and TRBJ2-3; D possibly corresponds to TRBD2 (6 bases). Trimming took off 0 bases at V and 6 bases at J, with 14 bases between the two ends. Germline-derived CDR1 and CDR2 are SGDLS and YYNGEE. The CDR3 runs 15 residues. CDR3 sequence reads: CASSVGREWRDTQYF. CDR3 nucleotides: TGTGCCAGCAGCGTAGGGAGGGAGTGGAGGGATACGCAGTATTTT.

This chain joins TRBV4-2 and TRBJ2-7; D might be TRBD1 (6 bases). Deletions cut 0 bases from V and 3 bases from J, with 12 bases between. The germline V gene encodes CDR1 LGHNA and CDR2 YNFKEQ. The CDR3 has 15 amino acids. In DNA form, the CDR3 reads TGTGCCAGCAGCCAAGACAGGGGTGGTTACTACGAGCAGTACTTC. Residues: CASSQDRGGYYEQYF.

The DNA of the CDR3 is TGCGCCAGCAGCACACCCGGGGGAGGGGAGCTGTTTTTT. It translates to CASSTPGGGELFF. The chain uses TRBV5-1 and TRBJ2-2; possible D gene TRBD2, 6 bases. The CDR3 extends over 13 amino acids. The germline V and J ends were trimmed by 4 bases and 8 bases, with 12 bases remaining between them. Germline-derived CDR1 and CDR2 are SGHRS and YFSETQ.

The chain has TRBV20-1 and TRBJ2-7; D call uncertain. The germline V and J ends were trimmed by 1 base and 3 bases, with 4 bases remaining between them. This CDR3 comprises 11 residues. Germline loops: CDR1 DFQATT, CDR2 SNEGSKA (reference sequence). The CDR3 protein is CSARVDYEQYF. In DNA, the CDR3 is TGCAGTGCTAGAGTTGACTACGAGCAGTACTTC.

The table lists this clonotype with a few counts. The rearrangement uses TRBV29-1 and TRBJ2-3; D gene uncertain. Trimming pared 7 bases from V and 3 bases from J, leaving 17 bases between. Germline V gene sequence: CDR1 SQVTM, CDR2 ANQGSEA. The CDR3 spans 14 residues. This CDR3 reads CSAKGSYATDTQYF. In DNA, the CDR3 is TGCAGCGCCAAGGGATCATATGCGACAGATACGCAGTATTTT.